The 8 T cell receptor beta chains reported below all come from one sample, sequenced in a study of graft-versus-host responses after intestinal transplantation. Intraepithelial and lamina propria lymphocytes were isolated from graft specimens. Profiling relied on immunoSEQ multiplex PCR, and the TCRdb table lists in-frame clones only, not all of them. Here the sample spans approximately 9,600 clones, 86% being singletons. The sequencing used ileum tissue, collected around 25 months after intestinal transplantation. These receptors were collected from a human patient who received an intestinal transplant, so some T cells may come from the graft donor.

The chain carries TRBV5-1 and TRBJ1-5; D is uncertain. In germline, CDR1 is SGHRS, CDR2 YFSETQ. The CDR3 loop spans 15 amino acids. The V end was cut by 0 bases, the J end by 0 bases, with 7 bases between. The CDR3 DNA sequence: TGCGCCAGCAGCTTGGGACACCATAGCAATCAGCCCCAGCATTTT. Translated: CASSLGHHSNQPQHF.

The rearrangement uses TRBV6-5 and TRBJ2-4; no clear D. The CDR3 consists of 14 residues. V lost 4 bases, J lost 1 base, and 8 bases lay in between. CDR1 is MNHEY and CDR2 is SVGAGI in the germline V gene. This chain's CDR3 is CASSSISAKNIQYF. As DNA, the CDR3 is TGTGCCAGCAGTTCAATCTCCGCCAAAAACATTCAGTACTTC.

The chain has TRBV4-2 and TRBJ1-5, with D perhaps matching TRBD1 (6 bases). V was cut by 5 bases and J by 1 base, with 12 bases left in between. Germline loops: CDR1 LGHNA, CDR2 YNFKEQ. CDR3 length: 15 amino acids. The CDR3 DNA sequence: TGTGCCAGCAGCTTGGGGGGGGCGAGCAATCAGCCCCAGCATTTT. Protein product: CASSLGGASNQPQHF.

This rearrangement joins TRBV4-1 to TRBJ1-2; 7 bases line up with TRBD1. The CDR3 is 12 residues long. V lost 5 bases and J lost 6; bases outside the gene matches: 3. Germline V gene lookup returns CDR1 MGHRA and CDR2 YSYEKL. For the CDR3, the DNA is TGCGCCAGCAGCGATCAGGGGGATGGCTACACCTTC. Its translation is CASSDQGDGYTF.

The CDR3 here is CASSFNRQGNQPQHF. The CDR3 DNA reads as TGTGCCAGCAGCTTTAATCGACAGGGGAATCAGCCCCAGCATTTT. The chain recombines TRBV7-2 with TRBJ1-5; 8 bases align to TRBD1. V dropped 3 bases and J dropped 4; count of bases not matched to a gene: 5. CDR1 is SGHTA, CDR2 FQGNSA, per germline. There are 15 residues in the CDR3.

This clone has a single count. The chain joins TRBV6-1 to TRBJ2-5; D assignment may be TRBD1 or TRBD2 (5 bases each). The CDR3 length is 14 residues. CDR1 and CDR2 (germline): MNHNS, SASEGT. Trimming stripped 3 bases from V and 2 bases from J, with 10 bases between. In DNA form, the CDR3 reads TGTGCCAGCAGTGACGATGGGGGTCAAGAGACCCAGTACTTC. The encoded protein is CASSDDGGQETQYF.

The gene calls are TRBV4-1 and TRBJ1-4; 10 positions agree with TRBD1. CDR3 length: 14 residues. The ends lost 1 base at V and 7 bases at J; junction bases unmatched: 0. Germline V gene lookup returns CDR1 MGHRA and CDR2 YSYEKL. CDR3 DNA: TGCGCCAGCAGCCAAGGGGACAGGGGTGAAAAACTGTTTTTT. It translates to CASSQGDRGEKLFF.

In this sample, this clone turned up once. This chain uses TRBV4-1 with TRBJ1-1, with D unclear. CDR1 MGHRA and CDR2 YSYEKL come from the germline V gene. V was clipped by 2 bases and J by 0 bases, with 10 bases between them. The CDR3 extends over 15 amino acids. CDR3 region: CASSQRRDMNTEAFF. The CDR3 coding sequence is TGCGCCAGCAGCCAACGCAGAGACATGAACACTGAAGCTTTCTTT.